Listed here is a single TCR beta chain. Its antigen is as yet unknown. The junction differs from germline at one of its ends, possibly a read error. This entry comes from a study of blood T cells in healthy people across ages. Primed by a sample-barcoded 5' primer and a J-beta primer mix, a second PCR proceeded for roughly 6 to 12 cycles. Per sample, CDR3-containing paired-end reads numbered at least 2.5 million. TCRdb processed the 5' RACE reads anew with MiXCR; each CDR3 protein has one entry. The sample has some 1.6 million distinct CDR3 sequences, around 36% seen once. The germline CDR1 and CDR2 sequences are SGHVS and FQNEAQ. The CDR3 loop spans 17 amino acids. Study-wide findings and caveats: Among long-lived donors, naive CD4+ cells were more numerous and diversity higher than in aged donors. Per-million-T-cell TCR beta diversity fell roughly linearly with age. Strongly correlated with naive T cell percentage was TCR beta diversity.

Sequencing was performed on blood. The chain employs TRBV7-8 and TRBJ2-2, with TRBD2 identical over 11 bases. The source of this sequence is a woman in her thirties in good health. In DNA form, the CDR3 reads TGTGCCAGCAGCTTAGGCGCGACTAGCGGGAACACCCGGGAGCTGTTTTTT. It is translated as CASSLGATSGNTRELFF.